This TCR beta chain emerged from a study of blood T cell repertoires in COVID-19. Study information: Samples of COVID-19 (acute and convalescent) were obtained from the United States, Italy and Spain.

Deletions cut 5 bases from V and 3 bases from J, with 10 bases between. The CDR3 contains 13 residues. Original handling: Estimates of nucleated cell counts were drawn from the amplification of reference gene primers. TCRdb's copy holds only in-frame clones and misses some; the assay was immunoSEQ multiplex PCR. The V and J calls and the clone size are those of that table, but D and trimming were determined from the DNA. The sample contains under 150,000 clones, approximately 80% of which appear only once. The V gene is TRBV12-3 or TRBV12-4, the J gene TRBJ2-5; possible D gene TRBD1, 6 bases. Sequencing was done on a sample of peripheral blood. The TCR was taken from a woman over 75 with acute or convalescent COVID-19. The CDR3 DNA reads TGTGCCAGCAGTCTACAGGGTGAAGAGACCCAGTACTTC. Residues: CASSLQGEETQYF.